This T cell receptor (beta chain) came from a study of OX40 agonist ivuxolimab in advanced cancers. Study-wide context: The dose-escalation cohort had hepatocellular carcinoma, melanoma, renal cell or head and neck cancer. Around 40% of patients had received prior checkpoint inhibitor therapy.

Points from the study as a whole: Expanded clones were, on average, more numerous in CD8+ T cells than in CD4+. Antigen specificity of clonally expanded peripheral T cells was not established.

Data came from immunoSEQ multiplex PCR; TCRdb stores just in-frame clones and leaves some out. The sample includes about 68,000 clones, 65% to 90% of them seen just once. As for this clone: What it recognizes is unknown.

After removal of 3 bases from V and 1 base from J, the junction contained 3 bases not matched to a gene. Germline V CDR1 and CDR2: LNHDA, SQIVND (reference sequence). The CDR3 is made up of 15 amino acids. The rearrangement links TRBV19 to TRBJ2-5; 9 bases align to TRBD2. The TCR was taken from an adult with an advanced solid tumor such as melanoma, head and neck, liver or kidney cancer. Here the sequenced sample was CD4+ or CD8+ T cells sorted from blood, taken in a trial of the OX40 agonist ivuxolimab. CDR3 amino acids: CASSMASGAQETQYF. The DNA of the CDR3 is TGTGCCAGTAGTATGGCTAGCGGGGCCCAAGAGACCCAGTACTTC.